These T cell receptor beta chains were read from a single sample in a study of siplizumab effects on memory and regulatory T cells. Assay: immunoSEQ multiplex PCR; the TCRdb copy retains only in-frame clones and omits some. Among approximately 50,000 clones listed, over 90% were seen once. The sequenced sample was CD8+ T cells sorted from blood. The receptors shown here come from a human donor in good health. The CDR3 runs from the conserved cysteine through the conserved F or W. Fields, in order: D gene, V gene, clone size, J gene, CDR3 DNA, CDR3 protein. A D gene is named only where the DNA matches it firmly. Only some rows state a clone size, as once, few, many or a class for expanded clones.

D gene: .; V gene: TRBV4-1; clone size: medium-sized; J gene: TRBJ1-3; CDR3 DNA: TGCGCCAGCAGCCCACATTTCAGCTCTGGAAACACCATATATTTT; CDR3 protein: CASSPHFSSGNTIYF
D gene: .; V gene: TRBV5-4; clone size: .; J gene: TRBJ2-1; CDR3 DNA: TGTGCCAGCAGCGGGACGTCTTACAATGAGCAGTTCTTC; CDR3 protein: CASSGTSYNEQFF
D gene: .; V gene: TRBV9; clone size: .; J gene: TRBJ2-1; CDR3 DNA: TGTGCCAGCAGCGCGAGCGGAAGCTCCTACAATGAGCAGTTCTTC; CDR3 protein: CASSASGSSYNEQFF
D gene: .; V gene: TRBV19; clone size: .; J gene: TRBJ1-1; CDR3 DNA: TGTGCCTCGGGACAGAACACTGAAGCTTTCTTT; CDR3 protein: CASGQNTEAFF
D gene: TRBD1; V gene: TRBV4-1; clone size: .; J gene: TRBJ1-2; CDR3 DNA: TGCGCCAGCAGCCAAGACGATGACCGGACAGGGCTGATTGGCTACACCTTC; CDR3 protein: CASSQDDDRTGLIGYTF
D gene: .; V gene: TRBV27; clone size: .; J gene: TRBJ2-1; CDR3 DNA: TGTGCCAGCAGTTCCGCAGATCCAATCTACAATGAGCAGTTCTTC; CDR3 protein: CASSSADPIYNEQFF
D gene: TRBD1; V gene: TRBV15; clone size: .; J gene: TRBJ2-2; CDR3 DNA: TGTGCCACCAGTCTCGGACAGGGGGCCGCCGGGGAGCTGTTTTTT; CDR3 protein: CATSLGQGAAGELFF
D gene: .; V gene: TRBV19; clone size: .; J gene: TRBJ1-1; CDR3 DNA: TGTGCCAGTAGTTACCCAGGGGCGGTGTTGAGTGAAGCTTTCTTT; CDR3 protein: CASSYPGAVLSEAFF
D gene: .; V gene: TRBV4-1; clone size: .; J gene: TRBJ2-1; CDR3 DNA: TGCGCCAGCAGCCAATCCGACAGGAGCTCCTACAATGAGCAGTTCTTC; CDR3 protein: CASSQSDRSSYNEQFF
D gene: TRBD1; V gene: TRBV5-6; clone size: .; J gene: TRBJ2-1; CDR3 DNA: TGTGCCAGCAGCTTGGGGGGGACAGGCAATGAGCAGTTCTTC; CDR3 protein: CASSLGGTGNEQFF
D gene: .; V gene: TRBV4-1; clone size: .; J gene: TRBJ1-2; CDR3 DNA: TGCGCCAGCAGCCAGGTCCGGACGGCCCGTTATGGCTACACCTTC; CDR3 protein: CASSQVRTARYGYTF
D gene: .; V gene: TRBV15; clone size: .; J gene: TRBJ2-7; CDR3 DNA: TGTGCCACCAGCAGGACGTCTTTCGGCCACGAGCAGTACTTC; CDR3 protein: CATSRTSFGHEQYF
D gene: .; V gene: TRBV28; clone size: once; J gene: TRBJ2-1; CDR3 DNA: TGTGCCAGCAAGAACAGCGGAAACAATGAGCAGTTCTTC; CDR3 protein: CASKNSGNNEQFF
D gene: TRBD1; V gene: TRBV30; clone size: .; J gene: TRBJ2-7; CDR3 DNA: TGTGCCTGGCGACAGGGTTACTCCTACGAGCAGTACTTC; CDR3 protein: CAWRQGYSYEQYF
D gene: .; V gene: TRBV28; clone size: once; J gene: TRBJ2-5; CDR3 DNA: TGTGCCAGCAGTCGCTCGGGCCCCGCGGAGACCCAGTACTTC; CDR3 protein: CASSRSGPAETQYF
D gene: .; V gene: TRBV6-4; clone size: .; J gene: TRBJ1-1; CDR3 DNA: TGTGCCAGCAGTGACTCAGGGCAGGGCGAAGCTTTCTTT; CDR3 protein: CASSDSGQGEAFF
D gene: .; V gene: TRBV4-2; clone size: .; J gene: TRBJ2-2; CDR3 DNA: TGTGCCAGCAGCCAAGTGGCCGGTAACACCGGGGAGCTGTTTTTT; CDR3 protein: CASSQVAGNTGELFF
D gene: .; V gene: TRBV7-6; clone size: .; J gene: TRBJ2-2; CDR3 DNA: TGTGCCAGCAGCTTAAGTACCCGGGGCACCGGGGAGCTGTTTTTT; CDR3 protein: CASSLSTRGTGELFF
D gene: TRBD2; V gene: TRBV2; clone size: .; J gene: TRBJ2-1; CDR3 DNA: TGTGCCGTGAAGCGGGAGGGCGCGTACAATGAGCAGTTCTTC; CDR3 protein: CAVKREGAYNEQFF
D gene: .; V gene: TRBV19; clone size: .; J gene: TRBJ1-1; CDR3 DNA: TGTGCCAGTATGGTCACAGAGAACACTGAAGCTTTCTTT; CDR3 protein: CASMVTENTEAFF
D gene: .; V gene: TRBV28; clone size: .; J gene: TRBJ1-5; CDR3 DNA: TGTGCCAGCAGTCTCACCACTTTGAACAATCAGCCCCAGCATTTT; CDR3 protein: CASSLTTLNNQPQHF
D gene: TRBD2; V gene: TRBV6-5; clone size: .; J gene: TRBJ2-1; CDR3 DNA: TGTGCCAGCATGCGGGTGGCGGGAGGGGCCCATGAGCAGTTCTTC; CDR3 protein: CASMRVAGGAHEQFF
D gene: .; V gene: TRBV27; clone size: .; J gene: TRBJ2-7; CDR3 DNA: TGTGCCAGCAGTTTCCGGCGATGGCTAGCCCCCTACGAGCAGTACTTC; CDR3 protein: CASSFRRWLAPYEQYF
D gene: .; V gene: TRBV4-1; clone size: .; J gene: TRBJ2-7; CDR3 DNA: TGCGCCAGCAGTTCCGGGACAAGCGACTACTACGAGCAGTACTTC; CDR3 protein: CASSSGTSDYYEQYF
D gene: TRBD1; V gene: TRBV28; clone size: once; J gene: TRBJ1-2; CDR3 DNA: TGTGCCAGCAGTTCTGGACAGGGGGACGGCTATGGCTACACCTTC; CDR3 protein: CASSSGQGDGYGYTF
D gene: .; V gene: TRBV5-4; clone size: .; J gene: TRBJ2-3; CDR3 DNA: TGTGCCAGCAGCTTAGAAGGTTCTAGCACAGATACGCAGTATTTT; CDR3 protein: CASSLEGSSTDTQYF
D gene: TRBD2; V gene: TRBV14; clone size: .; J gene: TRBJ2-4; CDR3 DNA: TGTGCCAGCAGCGTCGGGAGGGGACTAGCCAAAAACATTCAGTACTTC; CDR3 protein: CASSVGRGLAKNIQYF
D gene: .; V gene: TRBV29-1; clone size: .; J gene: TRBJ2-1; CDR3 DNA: TGCAGCGTAAACAGGGGAACTAGCGGAGACAATGAGCAGTTCTTC; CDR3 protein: CSVNRGTSGDNEQFF
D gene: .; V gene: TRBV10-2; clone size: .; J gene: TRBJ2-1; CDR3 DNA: TGCGCCGCGGGGTCCTACAATGAGCAGTTCTTC; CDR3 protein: CAAGSYNEQFF
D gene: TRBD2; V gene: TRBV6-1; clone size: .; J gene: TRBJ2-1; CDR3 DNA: TGTGCCAGCAGTGAGAAACTAGCGGGGACTTACAATGAGCAGTTCTTC; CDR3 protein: CASSEKLAGTYNEQFF
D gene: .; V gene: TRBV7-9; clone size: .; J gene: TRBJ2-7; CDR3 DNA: TGTGCCAGCAGCTCTGCAGGGGTTGCCTCCTACGAGCAGTACTTC; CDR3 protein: CASSSAGVASYEQYF
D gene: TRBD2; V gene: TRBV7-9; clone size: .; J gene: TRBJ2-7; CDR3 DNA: TGTGCCAGCAGCTTATCCTCGGGACTAGCCTCCTACGAGCAGTACTTC; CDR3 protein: CASSLSSGLASYEQYF
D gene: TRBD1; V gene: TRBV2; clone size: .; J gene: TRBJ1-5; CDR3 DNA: TGTGCCAGCAGCCCAGTCCGGGACAGGGACCAGCCCCAGCATTTT; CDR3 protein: CASSPVRDRDQPQHF
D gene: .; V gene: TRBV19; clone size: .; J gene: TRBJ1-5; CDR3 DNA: TGTGCCAGTACCAACTTTCAACGCAATCAGCCCCAGCATTTT; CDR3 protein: CASTNFQRNQPQHF
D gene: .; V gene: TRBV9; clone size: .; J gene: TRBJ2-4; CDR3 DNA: TGTGCCAGCAGCGTAGGTGTGGGAGATGTCATTCAGTACTTC; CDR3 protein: CASSVGVGDVIQYF
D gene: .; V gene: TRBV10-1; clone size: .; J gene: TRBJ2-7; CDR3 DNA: TGCGCCAGCAGTGAGGAGACCGACTACGAGCAGTACTTC; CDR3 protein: CASSEETDYEQYF
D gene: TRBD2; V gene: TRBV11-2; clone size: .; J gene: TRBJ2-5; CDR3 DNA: TGTGCCAGCAGCTCTCTAGCGGGAGATGGAGAGACCCAGTACTTC; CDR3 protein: CASSSLAGDGETQYF
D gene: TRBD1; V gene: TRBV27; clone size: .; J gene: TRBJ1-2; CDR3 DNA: TGTGCCAGCAGTTTATCAGGGACAGGATATGGCTACACCTTC; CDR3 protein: CASSLSGTGYGYTF
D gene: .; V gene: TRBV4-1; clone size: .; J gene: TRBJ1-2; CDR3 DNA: TGCGCCAGCAGCCAGAAACGTTTTACTACGGAGGGCTACACCTTC; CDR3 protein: CASSQKRFTTEGYTF
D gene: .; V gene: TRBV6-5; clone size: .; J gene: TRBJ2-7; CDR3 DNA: TGTGCCAGCAGTTACTCGTCAGGTGGCTACGAGCAGTACTTC; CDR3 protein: CASSYSSGGYEQYF
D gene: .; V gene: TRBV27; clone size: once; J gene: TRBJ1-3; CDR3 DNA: TGTGCCAGCAGTCGGGGTTCTGGAAACACCATATATTTT; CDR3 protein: CASSRGSGNTIYF
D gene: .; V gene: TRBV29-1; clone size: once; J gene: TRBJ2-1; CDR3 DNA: .; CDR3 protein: CSVAGGTGGYWFF
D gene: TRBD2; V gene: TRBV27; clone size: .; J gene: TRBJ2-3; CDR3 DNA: TGTGCCAGCAGTTTACACTTAGGACTAGCGGGAACAGATACGCAGTATTTT; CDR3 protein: CASSLHLGLAGTDTQYF
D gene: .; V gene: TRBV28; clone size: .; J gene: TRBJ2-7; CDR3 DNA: TGTGCCAGCAAAGGGGACTACGAGCAGTACTTC; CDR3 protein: CASKGDYEQYF
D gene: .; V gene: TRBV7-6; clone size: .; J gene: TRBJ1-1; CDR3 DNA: TGTGCCAGCAGCTTCGGCCCGGAGACCACTGAAGCTTTCTTT; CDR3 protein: CASSFGPETTEAFF
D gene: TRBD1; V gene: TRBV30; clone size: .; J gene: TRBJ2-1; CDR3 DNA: TGTGCCTGGAGTACGACAGGGTACAATGAGCAGTTCTTC; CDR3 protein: CAWSTTGYNEQFF
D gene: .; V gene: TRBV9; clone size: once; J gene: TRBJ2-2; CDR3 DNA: TGTGCCAGCAGCGTACATAATATTATCTGGGCGAACACCGGGGAGCTGTTTTTT; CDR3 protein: CASSVHNIIWANTGELFF
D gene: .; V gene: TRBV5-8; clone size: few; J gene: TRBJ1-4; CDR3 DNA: TGTGCCAGCAGCTTGCAATCGGGTGCAACTAATGAAAAACTGTTTTTT; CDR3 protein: CASSLQSGATNEKLFF
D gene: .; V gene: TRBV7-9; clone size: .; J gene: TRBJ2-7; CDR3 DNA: TGTGCCAGCAGCTTAGGGAACAGTAGGACAGACGAGCAGTACTTC; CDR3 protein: CASSLGNSRTDEQYF
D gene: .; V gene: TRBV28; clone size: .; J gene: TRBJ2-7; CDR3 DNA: TGTGCCAGCAGCAAGGACAGATACTACGAGCAGTACTTC; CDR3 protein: CASSKDRYYEQYF
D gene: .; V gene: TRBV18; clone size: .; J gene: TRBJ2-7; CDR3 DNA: TGTGCCAGCTCACCTATGGACAGTCCCGAATACGAGCAGTACTTC; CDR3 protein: CASSPMDSPEYEQYF
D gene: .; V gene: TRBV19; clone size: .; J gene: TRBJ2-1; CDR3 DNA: TGTGCCAGTAGTATCTCTTGGGGAAGAGACAATGAGCAGTTCTTC; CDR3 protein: CASSISWGRDNEQFF
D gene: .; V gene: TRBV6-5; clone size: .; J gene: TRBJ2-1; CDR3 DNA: TGTGCCAGCAGTTACTGGAGCGGTGAGCAGTTCTTC; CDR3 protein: CASSYWSGEQFF
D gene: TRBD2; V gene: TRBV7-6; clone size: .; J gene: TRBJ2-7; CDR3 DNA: TGTGCCAGCAGCCCATTGGGGAGGGCCCTAAACGAGCAGTACTTC; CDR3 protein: CASSPLGRALNEQYF
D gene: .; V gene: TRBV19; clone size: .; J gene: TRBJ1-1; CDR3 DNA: TGTGCCAGTAGCTTGGGGAACACTGAAGCTTTCTTT; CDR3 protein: CASSLGNTEAFF
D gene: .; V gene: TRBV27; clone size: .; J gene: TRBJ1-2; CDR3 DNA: TGTGCCAGCAGTTTACAGGGTATGAATGGCTACACCTTC; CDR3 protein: CASSLQGMNGYTF
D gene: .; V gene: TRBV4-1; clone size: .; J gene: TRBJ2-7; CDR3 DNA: TGCGCCAGCAGCCAAACGGGGAGTGGCGACTACGAGCAGTACTTC; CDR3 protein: CASSQTGSGDYEQYF
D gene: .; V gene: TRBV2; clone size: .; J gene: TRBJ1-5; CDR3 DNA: TGTGCCAGCAGTGCGAGCCCGACGGAGCCCCAGCATTTT; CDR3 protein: CASSASPTEPQHF
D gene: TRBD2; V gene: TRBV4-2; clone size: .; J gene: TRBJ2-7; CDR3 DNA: TGTGCCAGCAGCCCCCGACTAGCCGGGAGGGCCTACGAGCAGTACTTC; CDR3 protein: CASSPRLAGRAYEQYF